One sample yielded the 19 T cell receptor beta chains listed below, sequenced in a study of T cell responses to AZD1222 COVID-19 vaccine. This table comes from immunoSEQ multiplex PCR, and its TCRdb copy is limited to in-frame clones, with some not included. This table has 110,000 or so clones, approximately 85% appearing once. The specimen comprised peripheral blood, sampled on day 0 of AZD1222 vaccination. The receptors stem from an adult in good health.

The CDR3 DNA sequence: TGCAGCGCCATCTTCCCGGGACAGGCCGGTCACAGCTCCTACAATGAGCAGTTCTTC. Protein product: CSAIFPGQAGHSSYNEQFF. The chain combines TRBV29-1 with TRBJ2-1, with TRBD1 matching over 8 bases. Germline lookup yields CDR1 SQVTM and CDR2 ANQGSEA. This CDR3 contains 19 residues. Losses at the gene ends were 7 bases for V and 0 bases for J; bases not matched to a gene: 20.

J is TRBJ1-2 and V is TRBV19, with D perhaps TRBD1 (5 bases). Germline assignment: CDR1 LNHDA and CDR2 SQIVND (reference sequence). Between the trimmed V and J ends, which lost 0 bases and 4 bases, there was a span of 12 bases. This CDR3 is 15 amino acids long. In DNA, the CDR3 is TGTGCCAGTAGTATAGATGGCACAGGACCCTATGGCTACACCTTC. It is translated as CASSIDGTGPYGYTF.

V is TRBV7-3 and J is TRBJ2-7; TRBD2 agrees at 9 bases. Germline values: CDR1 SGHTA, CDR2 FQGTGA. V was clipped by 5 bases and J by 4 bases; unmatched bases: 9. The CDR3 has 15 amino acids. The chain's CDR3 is CASSPDSGRDYEQYF. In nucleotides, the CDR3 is TGTGCCAGCAGCCCCGATAGCGGGAGAGATTACGAGCAGTACTTC.

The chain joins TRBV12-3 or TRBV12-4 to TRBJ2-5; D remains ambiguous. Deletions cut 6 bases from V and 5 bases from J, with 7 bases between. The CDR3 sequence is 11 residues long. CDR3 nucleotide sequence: TGTGCCAGCAGGGAAGGGGAGACCCAGTACTTC. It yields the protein CASREGETQYF.

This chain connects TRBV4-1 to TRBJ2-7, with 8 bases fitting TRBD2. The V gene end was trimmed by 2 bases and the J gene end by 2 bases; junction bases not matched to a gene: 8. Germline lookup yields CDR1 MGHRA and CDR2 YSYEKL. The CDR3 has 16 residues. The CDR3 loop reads CASSQTRSGSPYEQYF. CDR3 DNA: TGCGCCAGCAGCCAAACACGAAGCGGGAGCCCCTACGAGCAGTACTTC.

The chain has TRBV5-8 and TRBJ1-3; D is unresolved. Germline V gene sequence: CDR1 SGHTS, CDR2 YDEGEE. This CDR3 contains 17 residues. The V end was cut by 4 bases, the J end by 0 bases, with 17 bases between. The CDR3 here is CASSMGGASSSGNTIYF. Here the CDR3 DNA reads TGTGCCAGCAGCATGGGAGGAGCATCGAGCTCTGGAAACACCATATATTTT.

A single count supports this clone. The CDR3 DNA reads as TGTGCCAGCAGTGACTCCGCGGGAGACGGAAATGAGCAGTTCTTC. The encoded protein is CASSDSAGDGNEQFF. This chain uses TRBV6-4 with TRBJ2-1, with 7 bases that match TRBD2. Germline CDR1 and CDR2: MRHNA and SNTAGT. The CDR3 runs to 15 residues. J gave up 7 bases and V 0 bases, and 6 bases lay outside the gene matches.

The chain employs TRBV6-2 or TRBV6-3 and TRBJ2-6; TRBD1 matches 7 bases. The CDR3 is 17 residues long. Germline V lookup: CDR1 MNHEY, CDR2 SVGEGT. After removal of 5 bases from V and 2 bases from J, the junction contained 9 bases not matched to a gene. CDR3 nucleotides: TGTGCCAGCAGTCGGGACAGCCCGGGGCCTGGGGCCAACGTCCTGACTTTC. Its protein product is CASSRDSPGPGANVLTF.

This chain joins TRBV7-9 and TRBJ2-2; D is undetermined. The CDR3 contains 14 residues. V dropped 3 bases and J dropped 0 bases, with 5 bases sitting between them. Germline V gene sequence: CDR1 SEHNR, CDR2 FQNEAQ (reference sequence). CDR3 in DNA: TGTGCCAGCAGCTTTAGTACGAACACCGGGGAGCTGTTTTTT. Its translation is CASSFSTNTGELFF.

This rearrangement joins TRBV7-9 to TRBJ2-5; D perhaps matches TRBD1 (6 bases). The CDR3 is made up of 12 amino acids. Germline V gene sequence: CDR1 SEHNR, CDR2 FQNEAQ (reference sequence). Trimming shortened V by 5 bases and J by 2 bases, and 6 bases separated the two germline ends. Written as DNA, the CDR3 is TGTGCCAGCAGCAGGGGGCAAGAGACCCAGTACTTC. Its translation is CASSRGQETQYF.

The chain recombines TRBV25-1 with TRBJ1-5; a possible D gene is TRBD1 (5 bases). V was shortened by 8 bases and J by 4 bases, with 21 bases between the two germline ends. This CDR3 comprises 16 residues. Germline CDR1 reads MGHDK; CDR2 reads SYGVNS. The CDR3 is CASLSGGRRQNQPQHF. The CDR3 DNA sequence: TGTGCCAGCTTAAGTGGGGGGAGGAGGCAGAATCAGCCCCAGCATTTT.

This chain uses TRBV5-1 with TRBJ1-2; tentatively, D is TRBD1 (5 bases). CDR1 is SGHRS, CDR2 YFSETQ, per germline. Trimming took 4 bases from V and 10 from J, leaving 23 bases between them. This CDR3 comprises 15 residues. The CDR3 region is CASSPNPGSGLVYTF. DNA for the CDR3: TGCGCCAGCAGCCCCAACCCAGGGTCAGGGTTAGTCTACACCTTC.

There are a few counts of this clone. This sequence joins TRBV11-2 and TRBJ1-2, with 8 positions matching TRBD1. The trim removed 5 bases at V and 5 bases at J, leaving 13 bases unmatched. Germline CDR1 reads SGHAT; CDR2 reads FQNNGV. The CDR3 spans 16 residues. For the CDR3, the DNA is TGTGCCAGCAGCGAATCCCCGTCTACAGGGGGGTATGGCTACACCTTC. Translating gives CASSESPSTGGYGYTF.

The CDR3 protein is CASSLSTNSPLHF. The CDR3 DNA is TGTGCCAGCAGCTTATCGACTAATTCACCCCTCCACTTT. The J gene is TRBJ1-6, the V gene TRBV7-2; D remains unclear. The CDR3 extends over 13 amino acids. V dropped 2 bases and J dropped 6 bases, with 5 bases sitting between them. Per the germline V gene, CDR1 is SGHTA and CDR2 is FQGNSA.

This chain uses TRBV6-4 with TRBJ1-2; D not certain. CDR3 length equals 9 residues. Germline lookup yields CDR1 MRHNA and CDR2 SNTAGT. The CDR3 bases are TGTGCTCAAGTGGGGGGCTACACCTTC. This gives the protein CAQVGGYTF.

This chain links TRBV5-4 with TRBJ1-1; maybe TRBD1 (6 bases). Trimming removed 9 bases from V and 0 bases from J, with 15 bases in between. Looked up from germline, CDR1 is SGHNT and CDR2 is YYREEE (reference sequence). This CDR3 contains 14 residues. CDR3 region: CATTGTPMNTEAFF. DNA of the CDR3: TGTGCCACAACAGGGACTCCTATGAACACTGAAGCTTTCTTT.

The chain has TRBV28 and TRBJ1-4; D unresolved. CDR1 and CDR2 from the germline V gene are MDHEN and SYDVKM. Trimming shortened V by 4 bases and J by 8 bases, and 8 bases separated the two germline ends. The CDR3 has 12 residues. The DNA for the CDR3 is TGTGCCAGCAGTTCCAGGCACGAAAAACTGTTTTTT. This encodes CASSSRHEKLFF.

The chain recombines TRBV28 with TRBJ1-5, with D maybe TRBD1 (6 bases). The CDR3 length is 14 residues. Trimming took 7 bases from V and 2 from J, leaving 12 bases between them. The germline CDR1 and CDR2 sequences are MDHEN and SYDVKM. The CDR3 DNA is TGTGCCAGCACCCAGACAGGAGGCAATCAGCCCCAGCATTTT. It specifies CASTQTGGNQPQHF.

CDR3 nucleotide sequence: TGCGCCAGCAGCCTTACCGGGACATCTGGAAACACCATATATTTT. It translates to CASSLTGTSGNTIYF. This chain uses TRBV4-1 with TRBJ1-3, with D maybe TRBD1 (6 bases). V was cut by 4 bases and J by 1 base, with 11 bases left in between. Germline CDR1 reads MGHRA; CDR2 reads YSYEKL. CDR3 size: 15 residues.